These T cell receptor beta chains were read from a single sample in a study of blood T cell repertoires in COVID-19. The assay was immunoSEQ multiplex PCR, and TCRdb's table has in-frame clones only and misses some. This table holds about 160,000 clones, roughly 90% found once. Material for sequencing was PBMCs or T cells enriched from blood (not recorded which). All receptors derive from a woman in her fifties or sixties who had recovered from COVID-19. CDR3s include the opening cysteine and the closing phenylalanine or tryptophan. Fields, in order: V gene, clone size, D gene, J gene, CDR3 protein, CDR3 DNA. The D gene is left open where the match is weak. Not every row has a clone size; where given, it reads once, few, many or a size class.

v_gene: TRBV5-4; abundance: -; d_gene: -; j_gene: TRBJ2-3; CDR3aa: CASSFGGTYTDTQYF; CDR3nt: TGTGCCAGCAGCTTCGGCGGGACCTACACAGATACGCAGTATTTT
v_gene: TRBV19; abundance: -; d_gene: -; j_gene: TRBJ2-7; CDR3aa: CASSIGGASYEQYF; CDR3nt: TGTGCCAGTAGTATTGGGGGGGCCTCCTACGAGCAGTACTTC
v_gene: TRBV30; abundance: -; d_gene: -; j_gene: TRBJ2-7; CDR3aa: CALGQGIARYEQYF; CDR3nt: TGTGCCTTGGGGCAGGGGATCGCCCGCTACGAGCAGTACTTC
v_gene: TRBV6-5; abundance: -; d_gene: TRBD2; j_gene: TRBJ2-1; CDR3aa: CASSYSGGGARNEQFF; CDR3nt: TGTGCCAGCAGTTACTCTGGCGGGGGGGCCAGGAATGAGCAGTTCTTC
v_gene: TRBV19; abundance: -; d_gene: TRBD1; j_gene: TRBJ1-2; CDR3aa: CASSPGTAFNYGYTF; CDR3nt: TGTGCCAGTAGTCCCGGGACAGCCTTCAACTATGGCTACACCTTC
v_gene: TRBV7-2; abundance: few; d_gene: -; j_gene: TRBJ1-4; CDR3aa: CASSLAQGEKLFF; CDR3nt: TGTGCCAGCAGCTTAGCGCAGGGGGAAAAACTGTTTTTT
v_gene: TRBV25-1; abundance: -; d_gene: -; j_gene: TRBJ2-5; CDR3aa: CASSDRRPQETQYF; CDR3nt: TGTGCCAGCAGTGATCGGAGACCCCAAGAGACCCAGTACTTC
v_gene: TRBV12-3/TRBV12-4; abundance: -; d_gene: -; j_gene: TRBJ1-1; CDR3aa: CASTPPGNTEAFF; CDR3nt: TGTGCCAGCACTCCCCCGGGGAACACTGAAGCTTTCTTT
v_gene: TRBV2; abundance: -; d_gene: TRBD1; j_gene: TRBJ1-5; CDR3aa: CAPRTGRLYSNQPQHF; CDR3nt: TGTGCCCCTCGGACAGGTCGATTGTATAGCAATCAGCCCCAGCATTTT
v_gene: TRBV5-4; abundance: -; d_gene: TRBD2; j_gene: TRBJ2-2; CDR3aa: CASSWGLAGTGELFF; CDR3nt: TGTGCCAGCAGCTGGGGGTTAGCGGGGACCGGGGAGCTGTTTTTT
v_gene: TRBV4-3; abundance: -; d_gene: TRBD1; j_gene: TRBJ1-6; CDR3aa: CASSQEVGTDNSPLHF; CDR3nt: TGCGCCAGCAGCCAAGAGGTCGGGACAGATAATTCACCCCTCCACTTT
v_gene: TRBV7-2; abundance: once; d_gene: -; j_gene: TRBJ1-1; CDR3aa: CASSRSGGMNTEAFF; CDR3nt: TGTGCCAGCAGCCGCTCCGGGGGAATGAACACTGAAGCTTTCTTT
v_gene: TRBV5-5; abundance: -; d_gene: -; j_gene: TRBJ2-2; CDR3aa: CASSLVLYTGELFF; CDR3nt: TGTGCCAGCAGCTTGGTACTTTACACCGGGGAGCTGTTTTTT
v_gene: TRBV19; abundance: -; d_gene: TRBD1; j_gene: TRBJ2-7; CDR3aa: CASSIVSGGEQYF; CDR3nt: TGTGCCAGTAGTATCGTTTCAGGGGGTGAGCAGTACTTC
v_gene: TRBV3-1/TRBV3-2; abundance: -; d_gene: TRBD1; j_gene: TRBJ1-2; CDR3aa: CASSQEVTGGNYGYTF; CDR3nt: TGTGCCAGCAGCCAAGAGGTGACAGGGGGTAACTATGGCTACACCTTC
v_gene: TRBV30; abundance: -; d_gene: -; j_gene: TRBJ2-7; CDR3aa: CAWSGGGYEQYF; CDR3nt: TGTGCCTGGAGCGGGGGTGGCTACGAGCAGTACTTC
v_gene: TRBV6-5; abundance: -; d_gene: TRBD1; j_gene: TRBJ1-2; CDR3aa: CASSLTGDGGYTF; CDR3nt: TGTGCCAGCAGTTTGACAGGGGATGGCGGCTACACCTTC
v_gene: TRBV7-2; abundance: -; d_gene: -; j_gene: TRBJ2-7; CDR3aa: CASSLNGGGPGQYF; CDR3nt: TGTGCCAGCAGCTTAAACGGCGGGGGCCCGGGGCAGTACTTC
v_gene: TRBV7-9; abundance: -; d_gene: -; j_gene: TRBJ1-3; CDR3aa: CASSLDGATVADTIYF; CDR3nt: TGTGCCAGCAGCTTAGATGGGGCTACGGTCGCGGACACCATATATTTT
v_gene: TRBV6-1; abundance: -; d_gene: -; j_gene: TRBJ1-2; CDR3aa: CASSEAGIRGYGYTF; CDR3nt: TGTGCCAGCAGTGAAGCGGGCATCCGAGGGTATGGCTACACCTTC
v_gene: TRBV5-6; abundance: -; d_gene: -; j_gene: TRBJ2-5; CDR3aa: CASSYFDREVETQYF; CDR3nt: TGTGCCAGCAGCTATTTCGACAGGGAGGTTGAGACCCAGTACTTC
v_gene: TRBV19; abundance: -; d_gene: -; j_gene: TRBJ1-1; CDR3aa: CASTMGSNTEAFF; CDR3nt: TGTGCCAGTACCATGGGCTCGAACACTGAAGCTTTCTTT
v_gene: TRBV9; abundance: -; d_gene: -; j_gene: TRBJ2-1; CDR3aa: CASSAQLALNEQFF; CDR3nt: TGTGCCAGCAGCGCCCAGCTAGCTCTCAATGAGCAGTTCTTC
v_gene: TRBV18; abundance: -; d_gene: -; j_gene: TRBJ1-2; CDR3aa: CASSPVGDTIYGYTF; CDR3nt: TGTGCCAGCTCACCTGTGGGGGACACTATCTATGGCTACACCTTC
v_gene: TRBV9; abundance: -; d_gene: -; j_gene: TRBJ2-1; CDR3aa: CASGDISYNEQFF; CDR3nt: TGTGCCAGCGGAGATATCAGCTACAATGAGCAGTTCTTC
v_gene: TRBV7-2; abundance: -; d_gene: TRBD2; j_gene: TRBJ2-5; CDR3aa: CASARGGARETQYF; CDR3nt: TGTGCCAGCGCTCGGGGGGGGGCACGAGAGACCCAGTACTTC
v_gene: TRBV6-6; abundance: -; d_gene: TRBD1; j_gene: TRBJ1-2; CDR3aa: CASRQGANDGYTF; CDR3nt: TGTGCCAGCCGGCAGGGGGCTAACGATGGCTACACCTTC
v_gene: TRBV2; abundance: -; d_gene: TRBD2; j_gene: TRBJ2-3; CDR3aa: CASTGTSFFTDTQYF; CDR3nt: TGTGCCAGCACCGGGACTAGCTTTTTCACCGATACGCAGTATTTT
v_gene: TRBV19; abundance: -; d_gene: TRBD1; j_gene: TRBJ1-2; CDR3aa: CASSIEWTGGYGYTF; CDR3nt: TGTGCCAGTAGTATAGAATGGACAGGGGGATATGGCTACACCTTC
v_gene: TRBV3-1/TRBV3-2; abundance: -; d_gene: -; j_gene: TRBJ1-4; CDR3aa: CASSPRFATNEKLFF; CDR3nt: TGTGCCAGCAGCCCCCGTTTTGCAACTAATGAAAAACTGTTTTTT
v_gene: TRBV6-2/TRBV6-3; abundance: -; d_gene: TRBD1; j_gene: TRBJ1-5; CDR3aa: CASSRATGGGNQPQHF; CDR3nt: TGTGCCAGCAGTCGAGCGACAGGGGGCGGCAATCAGCCCCAGCATTTT
v_gene: TRBV10-2; abundance: -; d_gene: TRBD2; j_gene: TRBJ2-3; CDR3aa: CASSESRTSGGATDTQYF; CDR3nt: TGCGCCAGCAGTGAGTCGAGGACTAGCGGGGGGGCCACAGATACGCAGTATTTT
v_gene: TRBV5-6; abundance: -; d_gene: -; j_gene: TRBJ1-5; CDR3aa: CASSLAGPLEPQHF; CDR3nt: TGTGCCAGCAGCTTGGCAGGCCCCCTGGAGCCCCAGCATTTT
v_gene: TRBV12-5; abundance: -; d_gene: TRBD1; j_gene: TRBJ1-5; CDR3aa: CAGGRGDNQPQHF; CDR3nt: TGTGCTGGGGGCAGGGGGGACAATCAGCCCCAGCATTTT
v_gene: TRBV4-3; abundance: -; d_gene: -; j_gene: TRBJ2-3; CDR3aa: CASSQLVEDTQYF; CDR3nt: TGCGCCAGCAGCCAATTGGTGGAGGATACGCAGTATTTT
v_gene: TRBV4-2; abundance: few; d_gene: TRBD2; j_gene: TRBJ2-1; CDR3aa: CASSQPSGGPPEQFF; CDR3nt: TGTGCCAGCAGCCAGCCTAGCGGGGGCCCCCCGGAGCAGTTCTTC
v_gene: TRBV4-2; abundance: -; d_gene: -; j_gene: TRBJ1-2; CDR3aa: CASSYNYGYTF; CDR3nt: TGTGCCAGCAGTTATAACTATGGCTACACCTTC
v_gene: TRBV5-6; abundance: -; d_gene: TRBD1; j_gene: TRBJ2-7; CDR3aa: CASSYWTGTGVREQYF; CDR3nt: TGTGCCAGCAGCTACTGGACCGGGACAGGGGTGAGGGAGCAGTACTTC
v_gene: TRBV5-1; abundance: -; d_gene: TRBD1; j_gene: TRBJ1-1; CDR3aa: CASSSEPTGAGTEAFF; CDR3nt: TGCGCCAGCAGCTCCGAACCAACAGGGGCAGGCACTGAAGCTTTCTTT
v_gene: TRBV11-3; abundance: -; d_gene: TRBD2; j_gene: TRBJ2-3; CDR3aa: CASSPGGGHTQYF; CDR3nt: TGTGCCAGCAGCCCGGGCGGGGGGCATACGCAGTATTTT
v_gene: TRBV7-8; abundance: -; d_gene: -; j_gene: TRBJ1-1; CDR3aa: CASSTNAGSRNTEAFF; CDR3nt: TGTGCCAGCAGCACTAATGCCGGCAGTCGGAACACTGAAGCTTTCTTT
v_gene: TRBV6-5; abundance: -; d_gene: -; j_gene: TRBJ1-2; CDR3aa: CASRRQANYGYTF; CDR3nt: TGTGCCAGCCGGAGACAGGCTAACTATGGCTACACCTTC
v_gene: TRBV19; abundance: -; d_gene: TRBD1; j_gene: TRBJ2-7; CDR3aa: CASSSTTGGGYEQYF; CDR3nt: TGTGCCAGTAGTTCTACGACAGGGGGCGGCTACGAGCAGTACTTC
v_gene: TRBV3-1/TRBV3-2; abundance: once; d_gene: TRBD1; j_gene: TRBJ2-5; CDR3aa: CASSQGAGTGIRETQYF; CDR3nt: TGTGCCAGCAGCCAAGGGGCCGGGACAGGGATCCGGGAAACCCAGTACTTC
v_gene: TRBV7-2; abundance: -; d_gene: TRBD1; j_gene: TRBJ1-1; CDR3aa: CASSLVRTGGTEAFF; CDR3nt: TGTGCCAGCAGCTTAGTTCGGACAGGGGGTACTGAAGCTTTCTTT
v_gene: TRBV6-2/TRBV6-3; abundance: -; d_gene: -; j_gene: TRBJ2-3; CDR3aa: CASSYSAGYDTQYF; CDR3nt: TGTGCCAGCAGTTACTCGGCAGGGTATGATACGCAGTATTTT
v_gene: TRBV29-1; abundance: -; d_gene: TRBD1; j_gene: TRBJ1-2; CDR3aa: CSVGTGLVYGYTF; CDR3nt: TGCAGCGTAGGGACAGGACTTGTCTATGGCTACACCTTC
v_gene: TRBV15; abundance: -; d_gene: TRBD1; j_gene: TRBJ2-7; CDR3aa: CATSRDLAGQGYEQYF; CDR3nt: TGTGCCACCAGCAGAGATTTGGCGGGACAGGGGTACGAGCAGTACTTC
v_gene: TRBV7-2; abundance: -; d_gene: TRBD2; j_gene: TRBJ2-7; CDR3aa: CASSLASGATYEQYF; CDR3nt: TGTGCCAGCAGCTTAGCTAGCGGGGCAACCTACGAGCAGTACTTC
v_gene: TRBV30; abundance: -; d_gene: TRBD1; j_gene: TRBJ1-4; CDR3aa: CAWGRGQGNEKLFF; CDR3nt: TGTGCCTGGGGGAGGGGACAGGGGAATGAAAAACTGTTTTTT
v_gene: TRBV21-1; abundance: -; d_gene: -; j_gene: TRBJ2-7; CDR3aa: CASSTRLAGEEESYEQYF; CDR3nt: TGTGCCAGCAGCACCCGACTAGCGGGGGAAGAAGAGTCGTACGAGCAGTACTTC
v_gene: TRBV7-3; abundance: -; d_gene: TRBD2; j_gene: TRBJ2-1; CDR3aa: CASSPGTSGDNEQFF; CDR3nt: TGTGCCAGCAGCCCAGGGACTAGCGGGGACAATGAGCAGTTCTTC
v_gene: TRBV14; abundance: once; d_gene: -; j_gene: TRBJ2-1; CDR3aa: CASSPLHEYNEQFF; CDR3nt: TGTGCCAGCAGCCCACTTCACGAGTACAATGAGCAGTTCTTC
v_gene: TRBV7-9; abundance: -; d_gene: TRBD2; j_gene: TRBJ2-1; CDR3aa: CASSRPPSGGTNEQFF; CDR3nt: TGTGCCAGCAGCCGACCGCCTAGCGGGGGGACCAATGAGCAGTTCTTC
v_gene: TRBV6-5; abundance: -; d_gene: -; j_gene: TRBJ2-5; CDR3aa: CASSYENSLETQYF; CDR3nt: TGTGCCAGCAGTTATGAAAACAGTTTAGAGACCCAGTACTTC